Described below is a single T cell receptor beta chain sequence and its context. Its antigen is still unknown. The data derive from a study of CD8 T cells in ankylosing spondylitis. Germline CDR1 reads SNHLY; CDR2 reads FYNNEI. The CDR3 is made up of 12 amino acids. V was shortened by 4 bases and J by 5 bases, with 8 bases between the two germline ends. Making the TCR beta libraries involved quantitative 5'-RACE with molecular barcodes. TCRdb analysed the 5' RACE reads with MiXCR anew, one entry per CDR3 protein. The sample records fewer than 400,000 distinct CDR3 sequences, under 25% being singletons. Study-level points and caveats: Made up of about eight highly homologous variants, a TCR beta motif appeared characteristic of ankylosing spondylitis blood.

J is TRBJ1-2 and V is TRBV2; D ambiguous. This clonotype was obtained from a male donor with ankylosing spondylitis. Input material: blood, either unsorted or a sorted T cell fraction (not recorded which). Here the CDR3 DNA reads TGTGCCAGCAGTGTCGACAAGTATGGCTACACCTTC. Protein: CASSVDKYGYTF.